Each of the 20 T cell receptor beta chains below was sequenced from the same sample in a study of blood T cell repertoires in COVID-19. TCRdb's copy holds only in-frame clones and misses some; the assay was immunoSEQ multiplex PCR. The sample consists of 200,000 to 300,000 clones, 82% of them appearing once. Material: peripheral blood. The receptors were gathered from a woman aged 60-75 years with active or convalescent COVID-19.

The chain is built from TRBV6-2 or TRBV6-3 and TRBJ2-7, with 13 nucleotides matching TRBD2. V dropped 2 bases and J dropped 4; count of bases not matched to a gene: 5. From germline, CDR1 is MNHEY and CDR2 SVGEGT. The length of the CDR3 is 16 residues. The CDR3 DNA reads TGTGCCAGCAGTTACCCGACTAGCGGGGGGTTATACGAGCAGTACTTC. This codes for CASSYPTSGGLYEQYF.

The CDR3 loop reads CASSSQAVGPNQPQHF. DNA of the CDR3: TGTGCCAGCAGCTCCCAAGCTGTTGGTCCAAATCAGCCCCAGCATTTT. V and J are TRBV5-5 and TRBJ1-5; no firm D call. With 3 bases removed from V and 4 bases from J, the gap between germline ends came to 17 bases. The CDR3 has 16 residues. CDR1 and CDR2 (germline): SGHKS, YYEKEE (reference sequence).

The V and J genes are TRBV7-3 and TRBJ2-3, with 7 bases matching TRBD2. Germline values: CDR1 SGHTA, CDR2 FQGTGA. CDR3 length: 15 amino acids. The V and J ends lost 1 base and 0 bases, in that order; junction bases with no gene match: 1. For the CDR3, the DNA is TGTGCCAGCAGCTTAAAGGGACTAAGCACAGATACGCAGTATTTT. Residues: CASSLKGLSTDTQYF.

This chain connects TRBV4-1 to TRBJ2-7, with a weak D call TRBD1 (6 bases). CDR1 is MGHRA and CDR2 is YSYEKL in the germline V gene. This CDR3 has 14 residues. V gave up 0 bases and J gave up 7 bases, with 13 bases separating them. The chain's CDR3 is CASSQDVNRDEQYF. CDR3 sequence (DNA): TGCGCCAGCAGCCAAGATGTTAACAGGGATGAGCAGTACTTC.

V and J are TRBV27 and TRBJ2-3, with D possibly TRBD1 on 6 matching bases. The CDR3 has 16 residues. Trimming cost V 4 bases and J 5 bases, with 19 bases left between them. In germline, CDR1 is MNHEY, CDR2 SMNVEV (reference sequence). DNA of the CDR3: TGTGCCAGCAGTTCCATACGCGGTCAGGGGAAAGATACGCAGTATTTT. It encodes CASSSIRGQGKDTQYF.

In nucleotides, the CDR3 is TGCGCCAGCAGCGAAGCACCGGGACAGGGCTACGAGCAGTACTTC. The encoded protein is CASSEAPGQGYEQYF. The gene calls are TRBV4-1 and TRBJ2-7; TRBD1 matches at 9 bases. Germline V gene sequence: CDR1 MGHRA, CDR2 YSYEKL. CDR3 length: 15 amino acids. The trim removed 5 bases at V and 3 bases at J, leaving 8 bases unmatched.

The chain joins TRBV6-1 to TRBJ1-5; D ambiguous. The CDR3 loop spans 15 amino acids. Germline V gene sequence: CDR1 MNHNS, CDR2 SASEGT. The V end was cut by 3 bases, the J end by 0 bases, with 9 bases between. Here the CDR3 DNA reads TGTGCCAGCAGTGAGTCCCCGGGTAGCAATCAGCCCCAGCATTTT. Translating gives CASSESPGSNQPQHF.

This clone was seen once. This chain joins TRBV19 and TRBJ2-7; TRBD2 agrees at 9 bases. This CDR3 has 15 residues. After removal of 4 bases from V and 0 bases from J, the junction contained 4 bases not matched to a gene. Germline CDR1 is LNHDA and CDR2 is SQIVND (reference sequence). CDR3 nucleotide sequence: TGTGCCAGTAGTAGCGGGGGGGTCTACTCCTACGAGCAGTACTTC. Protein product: CASSSGGVYSYEQYF.

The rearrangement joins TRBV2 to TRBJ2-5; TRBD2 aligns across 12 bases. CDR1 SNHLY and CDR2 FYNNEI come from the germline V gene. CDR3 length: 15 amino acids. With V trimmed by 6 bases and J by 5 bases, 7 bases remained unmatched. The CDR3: CASRILAGGRETQYF. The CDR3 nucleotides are TGTGCCAGCAGGATTCTAGCGGGGGGGCGGGAGACCCAGTACTTC.

DNA for the CDR3: TGTGCCAGTAGTACCCTTTGGGGGACAACTCAAGAGACCCAGTACTTC. Its translation: CASSTLWGTTQETQYF. This chain links TRBV19 with TRBJ2-5, with D maybe TRBD1 (6 bases). The V gene's germline CDR1 is LNHDA and CDR2 SQIVND (reference sequence). CDR3 length equals 16 residues. Trimming pared 4 bases from V and 2 bases from J, leaving 17 bases between.

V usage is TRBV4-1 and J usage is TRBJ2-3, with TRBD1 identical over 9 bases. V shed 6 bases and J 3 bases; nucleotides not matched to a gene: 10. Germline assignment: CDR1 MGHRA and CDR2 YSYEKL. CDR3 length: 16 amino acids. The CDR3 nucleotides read TGCGCCAGCAGTCCCGCCCGGGACAGGGCGACAGATACGCAGTATTTT. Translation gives CASSPARDRATDTQYF.

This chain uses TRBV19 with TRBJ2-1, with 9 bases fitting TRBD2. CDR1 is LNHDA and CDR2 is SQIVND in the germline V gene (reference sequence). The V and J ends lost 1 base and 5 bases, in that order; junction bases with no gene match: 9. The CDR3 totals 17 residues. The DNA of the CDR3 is TGTGCCAGTAGTATAGCCCCCCCCAGCGGGGGGCACAATGAGCAGTTCTTC. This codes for CASSIAPPSGGHNEQFF.

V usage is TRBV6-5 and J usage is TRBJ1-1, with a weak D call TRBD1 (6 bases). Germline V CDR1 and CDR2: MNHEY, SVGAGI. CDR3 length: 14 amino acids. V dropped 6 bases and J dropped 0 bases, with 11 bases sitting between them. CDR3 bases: TGTGCCAGCAGCCCACAGGGTTTGAACACTGAAGCTTTCTTT. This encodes CASSPQGLNTEAFF.

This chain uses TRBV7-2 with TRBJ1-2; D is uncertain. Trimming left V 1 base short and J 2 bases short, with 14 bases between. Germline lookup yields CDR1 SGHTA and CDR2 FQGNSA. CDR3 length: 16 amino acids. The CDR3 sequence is CASSLGGGFQNYGYTF. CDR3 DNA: TGTGCCAGCAGCTTAGGGGGAGGGTTTCAAAACTATGGCTACACCTTC. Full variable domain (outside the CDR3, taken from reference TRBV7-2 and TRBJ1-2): GAGVSQSPSNKVTEKGKDVELRCDPISGHTALYWYRQSLGQGLEFLIYFQGNSAPDKSGLPSDRFSAERTGGSVSTLTIQRTQQEDSAVYLCASSLGGGFQNYGYTFGSGTRLTVV.

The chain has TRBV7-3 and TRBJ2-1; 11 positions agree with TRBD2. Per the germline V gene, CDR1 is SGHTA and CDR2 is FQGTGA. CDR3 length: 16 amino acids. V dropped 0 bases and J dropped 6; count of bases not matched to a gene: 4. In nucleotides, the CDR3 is TGTGCCAGCAGCTTAACATCTAGCGGGGGGCGCAATGAGCAGTTCTTC. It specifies CASSLTSSGGRNEQFF. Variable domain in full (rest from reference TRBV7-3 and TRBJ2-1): GAGVSQTPSNKVTEKGKYVELRCDPISGHTALYWYRQSLGQGPEFLIYFQGTGAADDSGLPNDRFFAVRPEGSVSTLKIQRTERGDSAVYLCASSLTSSGGRNEQFFGPGTRLTVL.

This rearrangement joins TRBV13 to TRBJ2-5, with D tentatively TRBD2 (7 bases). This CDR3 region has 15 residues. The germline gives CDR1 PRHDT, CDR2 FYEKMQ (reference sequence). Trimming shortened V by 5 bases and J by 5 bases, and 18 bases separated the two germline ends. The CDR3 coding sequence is TGTGCCAGCAGCCGAGGGGGGGGGACACGTGAGACCCAGTACTTC. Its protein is CASSRGGGTRETQYF.

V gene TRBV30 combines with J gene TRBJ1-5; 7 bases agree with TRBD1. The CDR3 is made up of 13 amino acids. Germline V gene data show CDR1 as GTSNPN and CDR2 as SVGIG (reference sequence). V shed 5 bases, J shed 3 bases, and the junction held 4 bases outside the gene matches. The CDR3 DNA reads TGTGCCTGGGAACAGGGGTACAATCAGCCCCAGCATTTT. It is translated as CAWEQGYNQPQHF.

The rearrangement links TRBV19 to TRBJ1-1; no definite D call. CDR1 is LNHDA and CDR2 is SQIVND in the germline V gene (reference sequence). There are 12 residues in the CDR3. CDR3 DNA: TGTCCCCGCGATACCCGGAACACTGAAGCTTTCTTT. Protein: CPRDTRNTEAFF.

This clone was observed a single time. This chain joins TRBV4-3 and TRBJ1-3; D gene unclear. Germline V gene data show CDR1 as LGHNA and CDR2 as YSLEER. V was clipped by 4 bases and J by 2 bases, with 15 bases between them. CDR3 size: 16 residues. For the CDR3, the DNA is TGCGCCAGCAGCCCCGGGTTGGCCGCCACTGGAAACACCATATATTTT. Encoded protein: CASSPGLAATGNTIYF.

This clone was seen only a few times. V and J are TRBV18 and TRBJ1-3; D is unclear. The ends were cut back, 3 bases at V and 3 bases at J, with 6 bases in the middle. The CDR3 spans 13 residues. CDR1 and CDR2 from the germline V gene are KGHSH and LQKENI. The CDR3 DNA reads TGTGCCAGCTCACCGTCAGTTGGAAACACCATATATTTT. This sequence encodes CASSPSVGNTIYF.